This T cell receptor (beta chain) was sequenced for a study of shared clonotypes between healthy human individuals. CD4+ cell separation produced CD45RA+ naive and CD45RA-negative memory subsets. This CDR3 is 15 amino acids long. J lost 9 bases, V lost 4 bases, and 11 bases had no gene match. The V gene's germline CDR1 is MGHDK and CDR2 SYGVNS. TCRdb's table, derived via immunoSEQ multiplex PCR, lists solely in-frame clones and lacks some. Here the sample spans 950,000 to 1,100,000 clones, more than 65% being singletons. The receptor was derived from a man younger than 30 in good health. The J gene is TRBJ2-4, the V gene TRBV25-1; TRBD1 matches at 8 bases. Sequencing was carried out using memory CD4+ T cells sorted from blood. Subset defined: CD45RA-negative fraction. The CDR3 reads CASSGQGAAEIIQYF. The CDR3 coding sequence is TGTGCCAGCAGTGGTCAGGGGGCAGCAGAAATCATTCAGTACTTC.